The rows below give T cell receptor beta chains drawn from one sample of a study of T cell responses to AZD1222 COVID-19 vaccine. Produced via immunoSEQ multiplex PCR; TCRdb's table is partial and in-frame only. The sample includes approximately 150,000 clones, about 90% of them seen just once. Specimen: peripheral blood, collected on day 0 of AZD1222 vaccination. The receptors come from an adult in good health. The CDR3 runs from the conserved cysteine through the conserved F or W. A D gene is named only where the DNA matches it firmly. Clone size is not always given. Where it is, it says once, few, many or a class for expanded clones.

>TRBJ1-1|TRBV19|.|.
CATIELGGTEAFF
TGTGCCACGATAGAACTGGGGGGCACTGAAGCTTTCTTT
>TRBJ2-7|TRBV19|.|.
CASSIGPNSPYEQYF
TGTGCCAGTAGTATAGGACCCAACTCCCCGTACGAGCAGTACTTC
>TRBJ2-2|TRBV7-3|TRBD1|.
CASSSRGPAGTGELFF
TGTGCCAGCAGCTCCAGGGGGCCCGCCGGTACCGGGGAGCTGTTTTTT
>TRBJ1-5|TRBV27|.|once
CASSLAGGQPQHF
TGTGCCAGCAGTTTAGCGGGAGGGCAGCCCCAGCATTTT
>TRBJ2-7|TRBV18|.|few
CASSPGKQGHEQYF
TGTGCCAGCTCACCTGGTAAACAGGGCCACGAGCAGTACTTC
>TRBJ2-3|TRBV7-6|.|.
CASSLGAVTDTQYF
TGTGCCAGCAGCTTAGGGGCCGTCACAGATACGCAGTATTTT
>TRBJ1-5|TRBV19|.|.
CASKASGSGNQPQHF
TGTGCCAGTAAAGCCTCCGGGAGTGGCAATCAGCCCCAGCATTTT
>TRBJ1-2|TRBV6-1|.|.
CASSDSRGTNYGYTF
TGTGCCAGCAGTGATTCCCGGGGGACTAACTATGGCTACACCTTC
>TRBJ1-3|TRBV12-3/TRBV12-4|.|.
CASSLRASNTIYF
TGTGCCAGCAGTTTAAGGGCGTCTAACACCATATATTTT
>TRBJ2-5|TRBV11-2|.|many
CASRHPQETQYF
TGTGCCAGCAGACACCCACAAGAGACCCAGTACTTC
>TRBJ2-2|TRBV5-5|.|.
CASSAAPPGHTGELFF
TGTGCCAGCAGCGCTGCGCCTCCTGGGCACACCGGGGAGCTGTTTTTT
>TRBJ2-7|TRBV7-8|.|.
CASSYRPRSSYEQYF
TGTGCCAGCAGCTACAGACCTCGGAGTTCCTACGAGCAGTACTTC
>TRBJ1-1|TRBV7-7|TRBD1|.
CASSPLSKGRGLGVGTEAFF
TGTGCCAGCAGCCCCCTAAGCAAGGGCAGGGGGCTAGGGGTGGGCACTGAAGCTTTCTTT
>TRBJ2-7|TRBV20-1|.|.
CSASPAYEQYF
TGCAGTGCTAGCCCGGCCTACGAGCAGTACTTC
>TRBJ1-2|TRBV6-2/TRBV6-3|.|.
CASSTASYGYTF
TGTGCCAGCAGTACAGCTAGCTATGGCTACACCTTC
>TRBJ1-1|TRBV29-1|.|few
CSVGHRRETEAFF
TGCAGCGTTGGACACCGAAGGGAGACTGAAGCTTTCTTT
>TRBJ2-7|TRBV19|TRBD2|.
CASTSRPLAGVGFEQYF
TGTGCCAGTACCTCTCGACCCCTAGCGGGAGTCGGGTTCGAGCAGTACTTC
>TRBJ2-1|TRBV7-6|.|once
CASSVRDFNEQFF
TGTGCCAGCAGCGTTCGGGACTTCAATGAGCAGTTCTTC
>TRBJ1-1|TRBV28|TRBD1|.
CASSLLAGGADTEAFF
TGTGCCAGCAGTTTATTGGCAGGGGGCGCGGACACTGAAGCTTTCTTT
>TRBJ1-2|TRBV9|TRBD1|.
CASSVVGTGEPYGYTF
TGTGCCAGCAGCGTAGTGGGGACAGGGGAACCCTATGGCTACACCTTC
>TRBJ1-2|TRBV7-2|TRBD1|.
CASSLETGLNYGYTF
TGTGCCAGCAGCTTAGAGACAGGGTTGAACTATGGCTACACCTTC
>TRBJ2-7|TRBV11-2|.|.
CASSFHNEQYF
TGTGCCAGCAGCTTTCATAACGAGCAGTACTTC
>TRBJ2-4|TRBV2|TRBD2|.
CASSGRGFKNIQYF
TGTGCCAGCAGTGGGCGGGGGTTCAAAAACATTCAGTACTTC
>TRBJ2-1|TRBV6-6|.|.
CASSQPRKTWTYNEQFF
TGTGCCAGCAGTCAACCTCGAAAGACTTGGACCTACAATGAGCAGTTCTTC
>TRBJ1-1|TRBV6-4|TRBD1|.
CASRDTDRGTEAFF
TGTGCCAGCAGGGATACGGACAGGGGCACTGAAGCTTTCTTT
>TRBJ1-1|TRBV5-5|.|.
CASSLVYQDSRNTEAFF
TGTGCCAGCAGCTTGGTGTATCAGGACAGTAGAAACACTGAAGCTTTCTTT
>TRBJ2-2|TRBV5-1|.|.
CASSSLQTKNTGELFF
TGCGCCAGCAGCTCACTACAGACTAAAAACACCGGGGAGCTGTTTTTT
>TRBJ2-1|TRBV9|TRBD2|.
CASSPSNSGRASSYNEQFF
TGTGCCAGCAGCCCCTCAAATAGCGGGAGGGCCTCGTCCTACAATGAGCAGTTCTTC
>TRBJ1-5|TRBV19|.|.
CASKGVNYSNQPQHF
TGTGCCAGTAAAGGGGTGAACTATAGCAATCAGCCCCAGCATTTT
>TRBJ1-5|TRBV9|.|.
CASSVGGGGNQPQHF
TGTGCCAGCAGCGTAGGAGGGGGGGGGAATCAGCCCCAGCATTTT
>TRBJ1-1|TRBV6-5|TRBD1|few
CASSRDRGMNTEAFF
TGTGCCAGCAGTAGGGACAGGGGAATGAACACTGAAGCTTTCTTT
>TRBJ2-7|TRBV7-2|.|few
CASRVELLGEQYF
TGTGCCAGCAGAGTAGAACTTTTAGGCGAGCAGTACTTC
>TRBJ1-1|TRBV7-3|TRBD1|.
CASSLAGGSLGTEAFF
TGTGCCAGCAGCTTAGCAGGGGGCTCGTTAGGGACTGAAGCTTTCTTT
>TRBJ1-2|TRBV6-5|.|.
CASRSSRDLYGYTF
TGTGCCAGCAGATCGTCGCGAGACCTCTATGGCTACACCTTC
>TRBJ2-7|TRBV4-1|.|once
CASSQDRSETYEQYF
TGCGCCAGCAGCCAAGATCGTTCGGAGACCTACGAGCAGTACTTC
>TRBJ1-1|TRBV27|.|.
CASSTTVENTEAFF
TGTGCCAGCAGTACGACGGTGGAGAACACTGAAGCTTTCTTT
>TRBJ1-3|TRBV21-1|.|.
CASSGNTIYF
TGTGCCAGCAGCGGAAACACCATATATTTT
>TRBJ2-7|TRBV29-1|.|.
CSVEDRGGGRVYEQYF
TGCAGCGTTGAAGATCGTGGAGGGGGGAGGGTTTACGAGCAGTACTTC
>TRBJ2-1|TRBV12-5|.|.
CASGLVKAAGTSIEQFF
TGTGCTAGTGGTTTGGTAAAAGCCGCCGGGACAAGCATTGAGCAGTTCTTC
>TRBJ2-2|TRBV5-6|TRBD2|.
CASSGGLAGGSNTGELFF
TGTGCCAGCAGCGGGGGACTAGCGGGAGGGTCGAACACCGGGGAGCTGTTTTTT
>TRBJ1-1|TRBV6-1|TRBD1|.
CASSEAGQNLF
TGTGCCAGCAGTGAAGCGGGACAGAACCTGTTT
>TRBJ2-7|TRBV19|TRBD1|.
CASSMRQGAYEQYF
TGTGCCAGTAGTATGCGGCAGGGGGCCTACGAGCAGTACTTC
>TRBJ1-1|TRBV5-1|.|.
CASSFGSNTEAFF
TGCGCCAGCAGCTTCGGCAGCAACACTGAAGCTTTCTTT
>TRBJ2-7|TRBV5-1|TRBD2|.
CASSVGTLAGGSNEQYF
TGCGCCAGCAGCGTTGGAACGCTAGCGGGAGGTTCAAACGAGCAGTACTTC
>TRBJ1-1|TRBV11-2|.|.
CASSSQWSGTEAFF
TGTGCCAGCAGCTCCCAATGGTCGGGCACTGAAGCTTTCTTT
>TRBJ2-7|TRBV9|TRBD1|once
CASSPGTGGMKIPYEQYF
TGTGCCAGCAGCCCGGGGACAGGGGGTATGAAGATCCCCTACGAGCAGTACTTC
>TRBJ2-1|TRBV30|.|once
CACENRAGEQFF
TGTGCCTGCGAGAATCGAGCTGGGGAGCAGTTCTTC
>TRBJ2-1|TRBV21-1|.|.
CASSKDGALYNEQFF
TGTGCCAGCAGCAAAGACGGGGCCCTATACAATGAGCAGTTCTTC
>TRBJ1-5|TRBV15|.|.
CATSSLNQPQHF
TGTGCCACCAGCAGCCTCAATCAGCCCCAGCATTTT